This T cell receptor beta chain was profiled in a study of blood T cell repertoires in COVID-19. J was trimmed by 4 bases and V by 3 bases; bases with no gene match: 5. Germline V lookup: CDR1 MGHDK, CDR2 SYGVNS. This CDR3 comprises 16 residues. Per the original methods: Amplification with reference gene primers provided the estimates of nucleated cell counts. Clones were read by immunoSEQ multiplex PCR, and TCRdb kept only the in-frame ones, dropping some. The D gene and trimming were derived from the DNA, and the V and J assignments and clone size from that table. The table shows about 350,000 clones, with 87% occurring only once.

This receptor was taken from a woman aged 30 to 39 who had recovered from COVID-19. The sample was PBMCs or T cells enriched from blood (not recorded which). The rearrangement links TRBV25-1 to TRBJ2-2, with TRBD1 matching over 10 bases. CDR3 coding DNA: TGTGCCAGCAGTGATCCGGGACAGGGGCGCACCGGGGAGCTGTTTTTT. Protein sequence: CASSDPGQGRTGELFF.